This TCR beta chain was observed in a study of OX40 agonist ivuxolimab in advanced cancers. About the study: Dosing consisted of intravenous ivuxolimab at 0.01 to 10 mg/kg every 2 weeks. Enrollees could have had prior anti-PD-1, anti-PD-L1 or anti-CTLA-4 therapy, which around 40% had received. Findings and limits, study-wide: Average numbers of expanded clones were greater in CD8+ T cells than in CD4+. At 0.1 to 3.0 mg/kg, clonal expansion of CD4+ and CD8+ blood T cells had occurred by week 6.

Germline values: CDR1 KGHSH, CDR2 LQKENI. The ends were cut back, 3 bases at V and 10 bases at J, with 21 bases in the middle. The CDR3 totals 15 residues. Data came from immunoSEQ multiplex PCR; TCRdb stores just in-frame clones and leaves some out. The sample includes about 120,000 clones, 80% to 90% of them seen just once. Points on this clone: Its antigen is not identified.

The J gene is TRBJ1-1, the V gene TRBV18, with unresolved D. This specimen consisted of CD4+ or CD8+ T cells sorted from blood, obtained in a trial of the OX40 agonist ivuxolimab. This TCR was recovered from an adult with an advanced solid tumor such as melanoma, head and neck, liver or kidney cancer. DNA for the CDR3: TGTGCCAGCTCACCCCCCTCCGACTGGGCCGCGGGAGCTTTCTTT. It yields the protein CASSPPSDWAAGAFF. The full variable domain, in which reference TRBV18 and TRBJ1-1 provide the parts outside the CDR3, is NAGVMQNPRHLVRRRGQEARLRCSPMKGHSHVYWYRQLPEEGLKFMVYLQKENIIDESGMPKERFSAEFPKEGPSILRIQQVVRGDSAAYFCASSPPSDWAAGAFFGQGTRLTVV.